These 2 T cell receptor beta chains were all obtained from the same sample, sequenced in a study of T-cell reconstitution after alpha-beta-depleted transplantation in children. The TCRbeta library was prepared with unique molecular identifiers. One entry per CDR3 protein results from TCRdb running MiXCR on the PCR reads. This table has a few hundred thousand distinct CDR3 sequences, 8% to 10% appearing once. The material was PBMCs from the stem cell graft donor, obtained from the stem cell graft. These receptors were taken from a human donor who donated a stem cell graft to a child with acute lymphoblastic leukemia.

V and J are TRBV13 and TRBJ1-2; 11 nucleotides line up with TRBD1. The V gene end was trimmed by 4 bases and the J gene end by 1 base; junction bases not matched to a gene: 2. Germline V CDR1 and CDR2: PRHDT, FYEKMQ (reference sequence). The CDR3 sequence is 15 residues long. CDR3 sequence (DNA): TGTGCCAGCAGCTCCGGGACAGGGGGTAACTATGGCTACACCTTC. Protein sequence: CASSSGTGGNYGYTF.

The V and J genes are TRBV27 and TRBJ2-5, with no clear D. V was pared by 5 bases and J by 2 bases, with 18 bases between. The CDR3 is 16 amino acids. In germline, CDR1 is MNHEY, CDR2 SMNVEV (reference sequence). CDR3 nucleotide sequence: TGTGCCAGCAGTCCAGGAAGTCCAAGCTGGCAAGAGACCCAGTACTTC. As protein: CASSPGSPSWQETQYF.